These T cell receptor beta chains were read from a single sample in a study of response to subunit inactivated influenza vaccine. TCRdb re-called the RT-PCR reads with MiXCR, one entry per CDR3 protein. Counted here are about 500,000 distinct CDR3 sequences, approximately 15% occurring once; the ten biggest clones make up roughly 3.1%. The sequenced sample was CD4+ T cells sorted from PBMCs, obtained less than 30 months after vaccination. The source is a man aged 45-69 years who received an inactivated influenza vaccine. Both conserved end residues are part of each CDR3. A D gene is named only where the DNA matches it firmly.

v_call d_call cdr3_aa
TRBV6-2/TRBV6-3 - CASSYLSEDTQYF
TRBV7-3 - CASSFSGGGNTEAFF
TRBV7-6 - CASSLGQLISGNTIYF
TRBV6-1 TRBD2 CASSELWGGEQYF
TRBV5-6 - CASSASAYEQYF
TRBV5-6 - CASSLYSNTGELFF
TRBV7-2 TRBD2 CASSFPGLAGGRNEQYF
TRBV20-1 TRBD2 CSAKDKRETDTQYF
TRBV5-1 - CASSLAGDTGNTIYF
TRBV5-1 TRBD1 CASSQGQRNTEAFF
TRBV6-2/TRBV6-3 - CASSPLMGSNQPQHF
TRBV29-1 - CSVESYNSYEQYF
TRBV4-2 TRBD1 CASSQEWDRGSSGEAFF
TRBV5-1 - CASRKEETQYF
TRBV7-2 TRBD1 CASSLVGQSNTEAFF
TRBV7-7 - CASSLTTGNLQTQYF
TRBV3-1 - CASSQAGRNYGYTF
TRBV29-1 - CSERTRGETQYF
TRBV2 - CASTYSPTAPFLEQYF
TRBV4-2 - CASSQRGAQTGELFF
TRBV20-1 TRBD2 CSARLAGGPVNEQFF
TRBV20-1 - CSARDLQGNTEAFF
TRBV5-1 TRBD2 CASSLLNGGGRNYNEQFF
TRBV19 TRBD2 CASSPGLAGGGAYNEQFF